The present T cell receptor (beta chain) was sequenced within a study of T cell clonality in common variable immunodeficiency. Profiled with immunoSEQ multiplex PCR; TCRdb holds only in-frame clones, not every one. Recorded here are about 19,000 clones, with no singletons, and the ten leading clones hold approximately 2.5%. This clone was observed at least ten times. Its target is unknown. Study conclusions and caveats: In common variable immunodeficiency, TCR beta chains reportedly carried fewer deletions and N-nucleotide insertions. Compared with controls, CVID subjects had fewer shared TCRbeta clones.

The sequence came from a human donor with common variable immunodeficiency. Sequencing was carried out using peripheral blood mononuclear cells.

CDR3 loop: CASSPQGAGRGTGELFF. CDR3 DNA, as far as it was read: TGTGCCAGCTCACCACAAGGAGCGGGACGGGGCACCGGGGAG. The chain uses TRBV18 and TRBJ2-2; 7 bases map to TRBD2. Read sequence stops 3 residues before the CDR3 end, and the germline J gene provides the missing end. Germline V gene sequence: CDR1 KGHSH, CDR2 LQKENI. CDR3 length: 17 amino acids. The junction had 9 bases not matched to a gene; V was cut back by 1 base and J by 4 bases.